At least ten counts were recorded for the clone carrying this TCR beta chain. A single record per CDR3 protein comes from TCRdb applying MiXCR to the 5' RACE reads. In the table there are approximately 94,000 distinct CDR3 sequences, 5.9% of which are singletons. The sample belongs to a study of identical twins. The sequence came from a woman between 45 and 60 years old in good health. Material for sequencing was memory T cells sorted from blood.

DNA of the CDR3: TGTGCCACCAGCAGAGTAGCGACAACTGAGCAGTTCTTC. Its protein is CATSRVATTEQFF. This rearrangement joins TRBV15 to TRBJ2-1, with D tentatively TRBD2 (5 bases). The length of the CDR3 is 13 residues. The germline V gene encodes CDR1 LNHNV and CDR2 YYDKDF (reference sequence). Trimming removed 1 base from V and 9 bases from J, with 10 bases in between. The full variable domain, its missing parts supplied by reference TRBV15 and TRBJ2-1, is DAMVIQNPRYQVTQFGKPVTLSCSQTLNHNVMYWYQQKSSQAPKLLFHYYDKDFNNEADTPDNFQSRRPNTSFCFLDIRSPGLGDTAMYLCATSRVATTEQFFGPGTRLTVL.